The 14 T cell receptor beta chains listed next were all sequenced from one sample in a study of T cells in Graves' hyperthyroidism and ophthalmopathy. From RNA transcripts, TCR beta CDR3 regions were amplified. In the first-round RT-PCR of the TCR CDR3, the HTBI primer set was used. MiXCR was run by TCRdb on the multiplex PCR reads, yielding one entry per CDR3 protein. The sample contains nearly 600,000 distinct CDR3 sequences, approximately 14% of which appear only once. What was sequenced was blood. These receptors all come from a woman between 18 and 29 years old with Graves' ophthalmopathy.

This clonotype occurred many times. The V gene is TRBV28, the J gene TRBJ2-4; D not resolved. V was clipped by 2 bases and J by 0 bases, with 2 bases between them. Germline CDR1 is MDHEN and CDR2 is SYDVKM. This CDR3 comprises 13 residues. CDR3 nucleotide sequence: TGTGCCAGCAGTTTACTAGCCAAAAACATTCAGTACTTC. Translated: CASSLLAKNIQYF.

This clonotype has only a few counts. The rearrangement links TRBV19 to TRBJ2-1; tentative D call: TRBD2 (5 bases). This CDR3 spans 14 amino acids. The ends were cut back, 5 bases at V and 8 bases at J, with 16 bases in the middle. Per germline, CDR1 LNHDA and CDR2 SQIVND (reference sequence). DNA for the CDR3: TGTGCCAGTAGTCCTCTTCTAGCCCCCCATGAGCAGTTCTTC. Translated: CASSPLLAPHEQFF.

This clonotype was found many times. One junction end does not reproduce the germline sequence, and a read error may be involved. The chain links TRBV7-7 to TRBJ2-5; tentatively, D is TRBD2 (6 bases). The CDR3 is 15 amino acids. The germline CDR1 and CDR2 sequences are SSHAT and FNYEAQ (reference sequence). CDR3 DNA: TGTGCTAGCAGCTTGGAGCCCGGAGGGTGGGAGACCCAGTACTTC. This gives the protein CASSLEPGGWETQYF. Using reference TRBV7-7 and TRBJ2-5 for the parts outside the CDR3, the full variable domain is GAGVSQSPRYKVTKRGQDVTLRCDPISSHATLYWYQQALGQGPEFLTYFNYEAQPDKSGLPSDRFSAERPEGSISTLTIQRTEQRDSAMYRCASSLEPGGWETQYFGPGTRLLVL.

The chain links TRBV13 to TRBJ1-6; possible D gene TRBD1, 5 bases. Germline V gene lookup returns CDR1 PRHDT and CDR2 FYEKMQ (reference sequence). The CDR3 sequence is 17 residues long. V lost 1 base and J lost 7, with 17 bases in between. CDR3 in amino acids: CASSLAPWGGENSPLHF. CDR3 in DNA: TGTGCCAGCAGCTTAGCCCCCTGGGGGGGTGAAAATTCACCCCTCCACTTT.

The DNA for the CDR3 is TGTGCCTGGAGTGTCGAGTGGTCGACTGGGGCCTTCTACGAGCAGTACTTC. Its translation is CAWSVEWSTGAFYEQYF. The chain employs TRBV30 and TRBJ2-7, with D tentatively TRBD1 (5 bases). With 0 bases removed from V and 3 bases from J, the gap between germline ends came to 21 bases. CDR1 is GTSNPN, CDR2 SVGIG, per germline (reference sequence). The length of the CDR3 is 17 residues.

Many counts were recorded for this clonotype. This chain uses TRBV6-1 with TRBJ1-5; D unresolved. V shed 2 bases and J shed 1 base, with 12 bases lying between them. The CDR3 contains 16 residues. Germline V gives CDR1 MNHNS, CDR2 SASEGT. The CDR3 is CASSETVRGSNQPQHF. The CDR3 nucleotides read TGTGCCAGCAGTGAAACGGTCCGAGGAAGCAATCAGCCCCAGCATTTT.

This clonotype turned up a few times. This chain uses TRBV7-9 with TRBJ2-4, with 13 bases aligning to TRBD2. The CDR3 contains 16 residues. Looked up from germline, CDR1 is SEHNR and CDR2 is FQNEAQ (reference sequence). With 6 bases clipped from V and 8 bases from J, the junction kept 10 bases outside the gene matches. The CDR3 is CASSHRLAGGSDIQYF. As DNA, the CDR3 is TGTGCCAGCAGTCATAGACTAGCGGGAGGATCGGACATTCAGTACTTC.

V and J are TRBV19 and TRBJ1-1, with D perhaps matching TRBD1 (6 bases). Trimming removed 3 bases at V and 1 base at J, with 12 bases between. The CDR3 sequence is 15 residues long. CDR1 and CDR2 from the germline V gene are LNHDA and SQIVND (reference sequence). The CDR3 loop reads CASSIGGRWNTEAFF. DNA of the CDR3: TGTGCCAGTAGTATTGGGGGGCGATGGAACACTGAAGCTTTCTTT.

The rearrangement joins TRBV24-1 to TRBJ2-3; D remains ambiguous. V lost 5 bases and J 4 bases, leaving 9 bases between the germline ends. This CDR3 has 13 residues. CDR1 and CDR2 from the germline V gene are KGHDR and SFDVKD. The CDR3 sequence is CATSGSFSDTQYF. The CDR3 nucleotides read TGTGCCACCAGTGGGAGTTTCTCAGATACGCAGTATTTT.

This clonotype was counted at least ten times. The chain recombines TRBV27 with TRBJ1-1, with 9 bases aligning to TRBD1. Germline V lookup: CDR1 MNHEY, CDR2 SMNVEV (reference sequence). The CDR3 length is 16 residues. Unmatched junction bases numbered 13, after V lost 6 bases and J lost 5 bases. The DNA for the CDR3 is TGTGCCAGCAGCCTCTTAGGGACAGGGAGGTATACTGAAGCTTTCTTT. Amino acid sequence: CASSLLGTGRYTEAFF.

This clonotype showed up many times. This rearrangement joins TRBV6-1 to TRBJ2-7, with D possibly matching TRBD1 (6 bases). The germline V gene encodes CDR1 MNHNS and CDR2 SASEGT. V was trimmed by 5 bases and J by 3 bases, leaving 17 bases between them. This CDR3 spans 15 amino acids. The CDR3 protein is CASSYGEDSHYEQYF. The CDR3 bases are TGTGCCAGCAGTTATGGAGAGGACAGCCACTACGAGCAGTACTTC.

This clonotype was observed at least ten times. The junction shows a germline mismatch at one end, possibly a read error. V gene TRBV7-7 combines with J gene TRBJ2-3; 12 nucleotides line up with TRBD2. CDR1 is SSHAT, CDR2 FNYEAQ, per germline (reference sequence). The CDR3 has 16 residues. DNA of the CDR3: TGTGCTAGCAGCTCAGGGACTAGCGGGTTTGCAGATACGCAGTATTTT. Its protein product is CASSSGTSGFADTQYF.

V and J are TRBV11-3 and TRBJ2-5, with a possible D match to TRBD2 (6 bases). CDR3 size: 20 residues. V lost 1 base and J 4 bases, leaving 28 bases between the germline ends. CDR1 and CDR2 (germline): SGHNT, YENEEA. CDR3 nucleotide sequence: TGTGCCAGCAGCTTAGTTCGACCCTCGACCGGGGGTTTAACGGGAGAGACCCAGTACTTC. Its translation is CASSLVRPSTGGLTGETQYF.

The J gene is TRBJ2-3, the V gene TRBV4-3, with D perhaps matching TRBD2 (7 bases). Germline values: CDR1 LGHNA, CDR2 YSLEER. This CDR3 region has 16 residues. Trimming removed 3 bases from V and 8 bases from J, with 21 bases in between. The CDR3 here is CASSQRAGEGSGTQYF. The CDR3 DNA sequence: TGCGCCAGCAGCCAGAGGGCAGGGGAGGGCTCCGGTACGCAGTATTTT.